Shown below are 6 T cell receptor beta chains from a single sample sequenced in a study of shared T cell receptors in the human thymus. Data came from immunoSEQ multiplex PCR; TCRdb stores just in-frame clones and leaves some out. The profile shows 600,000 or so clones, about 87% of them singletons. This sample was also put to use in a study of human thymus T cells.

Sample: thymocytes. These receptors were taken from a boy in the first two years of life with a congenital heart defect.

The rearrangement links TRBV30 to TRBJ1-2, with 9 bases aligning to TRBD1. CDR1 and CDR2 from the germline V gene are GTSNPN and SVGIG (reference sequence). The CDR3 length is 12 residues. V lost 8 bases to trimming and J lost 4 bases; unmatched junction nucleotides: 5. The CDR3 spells CAGGTGPYGYTF. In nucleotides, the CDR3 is TGTGCCGGCGGGACAGGGCCCTATGGCTACACCTTC.

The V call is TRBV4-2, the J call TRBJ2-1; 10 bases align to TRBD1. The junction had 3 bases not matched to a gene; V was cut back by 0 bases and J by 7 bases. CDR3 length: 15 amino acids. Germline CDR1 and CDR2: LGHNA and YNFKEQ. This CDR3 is CASSQERTGGNEQFF. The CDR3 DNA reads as TGTGCCAGCAGCCAAGAACGGACAGGGGGTAATGAGCAGTTCTTC.

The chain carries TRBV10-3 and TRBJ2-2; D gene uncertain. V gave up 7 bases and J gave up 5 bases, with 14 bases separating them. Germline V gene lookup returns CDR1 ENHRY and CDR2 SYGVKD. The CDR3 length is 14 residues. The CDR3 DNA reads TGTGCCATCAATGGGCACCAAAGGACCGGGGAGCTGTTTTTT. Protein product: CAINGHQRTGELFF.

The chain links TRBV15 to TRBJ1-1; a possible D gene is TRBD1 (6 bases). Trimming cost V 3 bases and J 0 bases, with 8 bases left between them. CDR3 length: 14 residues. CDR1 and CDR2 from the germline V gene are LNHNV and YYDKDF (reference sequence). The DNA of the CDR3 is TGTGCCACCAGCAGGACAGGAGTGAACACTGAAGCTTTCTTT. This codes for CATSRTGVNTEAFF.

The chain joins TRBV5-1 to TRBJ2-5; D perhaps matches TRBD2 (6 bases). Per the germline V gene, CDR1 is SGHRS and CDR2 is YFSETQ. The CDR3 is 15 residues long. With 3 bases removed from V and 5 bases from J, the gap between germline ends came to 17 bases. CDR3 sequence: CASSSRLEGGETQYF. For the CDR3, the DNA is TGCGCCAGCAGCTCACGACTAGAAGGTGGGGAGACCCAGTACTTC.

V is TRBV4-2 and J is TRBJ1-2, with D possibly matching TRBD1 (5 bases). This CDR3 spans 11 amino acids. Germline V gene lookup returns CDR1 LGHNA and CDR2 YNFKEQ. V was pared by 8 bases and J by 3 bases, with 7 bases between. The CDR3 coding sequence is TGTGCCAGCCGGGGGGACTATGGCTACACCTTC. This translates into CASRGDYGYTF.